This TCR beta chain was retrieved from a study of blood T cells in healthy people across ages. A remark on this clonotype: Antigen specificity is unknown.

Study-wide results and limits: Greater diversity and more naive CD4+ cells were seen in long-lived donors than in aged donors.

Primers used in a second PCR of roughly 6 to 12 cycles were a sample-barcoded 5' primer and a J-beta primer mix. MiXCR, applied by TCRdb to the 5' RACE reads, yields one record per CDR3 protein. In the table there are roughly 860,000 distinct CDR3 sequences, around 62% of which are singletons. The CDR3 has 16 residues. Germline V lookup: CDR1 SGHDT, CDR2 YYEEEE. V dropped 4 bases and J dropped 9; count of bases not matched to a gene: 11. Drawing of peripheral blood yielded 8.5 to 10 milliliters from each donor. Isolation yielded PBMCs, at least 7 million per sample, in every case. Sequenced input: blood. The sequence derives from a man aged 25-45 years in good health. V and J are TRBV5-6 and TRBJ2-2; 11 bases line up with TRBD2. The CDR3 nucleotides are TGTGCCAGCAGCACTGTAGCGGGGGGGCCTCTGAGGGAGCTGTTTTTT. The encoded protein is CASSTVAGGPLRELFF.